Sequencing of this T cell receptor beta chain was carried out in a study of T-cell reconstitution after alpha-beta-depleted transplantation in children. Using unique molecular identifiers, the investigators prepared the TCRbeta library. One entry per CDR3 protein, called by TCRdb with MiXCR from the PCR reads. Counted here are 260,000 or so distinct CDR3 sequences, around 12% occurring once; the ten biggest clones make up around 3%. Looked up from germline, CDR1 is MNHEY and CDR2 is SMNVEV (reference sequence). The CDR3 is 17 residues long. With 4 bases clipped from V and 0 bases from J, the junction kept 8 bases outside the gene matches. This clonotype was recorded many times.

The sequence derives from a human donor who donated a stem cell graft to a child with acute lymphoblastic leukemia. The chain links TRBV27 to TRBJ2-2; TRBD1 matches at 7 bases. This specimen consisted of PBMCs from the stem cell graft donor, obtained from the stem cell graft. The CDR3 DNA reads TGTGCCAGCAGTTCCCTCGTAACAGGGGCGAACACCGGGGAGCTGTTTTTT. Translating it yields CASSSLVTGANTGELFF.